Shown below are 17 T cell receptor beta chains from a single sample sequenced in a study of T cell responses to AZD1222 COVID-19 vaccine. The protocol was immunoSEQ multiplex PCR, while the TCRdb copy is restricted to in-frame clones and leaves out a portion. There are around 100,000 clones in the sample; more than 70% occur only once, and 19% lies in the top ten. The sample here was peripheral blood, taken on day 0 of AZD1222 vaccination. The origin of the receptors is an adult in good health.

The CDR3 reads CASSLQGVEKLFF. DNA of the CDR3: TGTGCCAGCAGCTTACAAGGGGTGGAAAAACTGTTTTTT. This rearrangement joins TRBV7-2 to TRBJ1-4, with D possibly matching TRBD1 (5 bases). The germline V and J ends were trimmed by 2 bases and 8 bases, with 9 bases remaining between them. The germline V gene has CDR1 SGHTA and CDR2 FQGNSA. The CDR3 consists of 13 residues.

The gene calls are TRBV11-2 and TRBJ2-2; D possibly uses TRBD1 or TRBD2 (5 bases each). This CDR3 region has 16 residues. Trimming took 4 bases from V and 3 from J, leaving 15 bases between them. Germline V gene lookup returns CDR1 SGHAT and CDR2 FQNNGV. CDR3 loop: CASSSHGTGYTGELFF. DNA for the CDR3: TGTGCCAGCAGCTCTCACGGGACGGGTTACACCGGGGAGCTGTTTTTT.

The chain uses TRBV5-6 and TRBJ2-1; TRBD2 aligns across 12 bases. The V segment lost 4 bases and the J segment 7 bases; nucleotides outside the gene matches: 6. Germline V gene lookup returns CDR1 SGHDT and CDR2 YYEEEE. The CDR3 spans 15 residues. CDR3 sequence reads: CASSRTSGVFNEQFF. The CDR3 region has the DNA TGTGCCAGCAGCAGGACTAGCGGGGTCTTTAATGAGCAGTTCTTC.

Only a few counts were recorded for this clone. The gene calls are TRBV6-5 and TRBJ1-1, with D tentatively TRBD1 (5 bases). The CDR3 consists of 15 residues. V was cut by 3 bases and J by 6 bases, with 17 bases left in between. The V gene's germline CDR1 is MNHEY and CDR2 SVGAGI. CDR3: CASSYYTGGWAEAFF. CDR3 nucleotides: TGTGCCAGCAGTTATTATACCGGGGGTTGGGCTGAAGCTTTCTTT.

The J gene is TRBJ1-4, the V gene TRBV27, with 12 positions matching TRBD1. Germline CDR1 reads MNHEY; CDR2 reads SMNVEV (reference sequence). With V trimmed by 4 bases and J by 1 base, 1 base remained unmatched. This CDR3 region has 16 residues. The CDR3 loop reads CASSWDRGRTNEKLFF. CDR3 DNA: TGTGCCAGCAGTTGGGACAGGGGGCGAACTAATGAAAAACTGTTTTTT.

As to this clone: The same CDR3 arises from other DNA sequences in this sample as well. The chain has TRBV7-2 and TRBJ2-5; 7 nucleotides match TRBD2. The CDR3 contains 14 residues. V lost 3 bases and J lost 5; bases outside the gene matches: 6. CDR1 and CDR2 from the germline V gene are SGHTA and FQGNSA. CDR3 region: CASSFSGGSETQYF. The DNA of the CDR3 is TGTGCCAGCAGCTTCTCCGGGGGGAGTGAGACCCAGTACTTC.

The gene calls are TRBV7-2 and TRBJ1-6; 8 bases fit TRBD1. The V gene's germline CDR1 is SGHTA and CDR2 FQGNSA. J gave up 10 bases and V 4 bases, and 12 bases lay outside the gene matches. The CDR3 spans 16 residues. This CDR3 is CASSSNLGQGSSPLHF. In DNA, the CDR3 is TGTGCCAGCAGCTCCAACCTAGGACAGGGAAGCTCACCCCTCCACTTT.

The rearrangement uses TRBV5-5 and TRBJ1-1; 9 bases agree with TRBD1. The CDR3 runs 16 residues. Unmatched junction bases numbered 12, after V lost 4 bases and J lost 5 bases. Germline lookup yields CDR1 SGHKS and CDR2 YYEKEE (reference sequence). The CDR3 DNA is TGTGCCAGCAGCATCCAGACAGGGGGAGCGGTGACTGAAGCTTTCTTT. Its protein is CASSIQTGGAVTEAFF.

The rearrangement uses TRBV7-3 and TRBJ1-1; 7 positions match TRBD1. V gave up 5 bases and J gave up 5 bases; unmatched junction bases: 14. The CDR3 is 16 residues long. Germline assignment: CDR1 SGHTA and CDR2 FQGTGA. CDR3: CASSPQRAGGRTEAFF. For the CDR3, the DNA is TGTGCCAGCAGCCCCCAACGGGCAGGGGGAAGAACTGAAGCTTTCTTT.

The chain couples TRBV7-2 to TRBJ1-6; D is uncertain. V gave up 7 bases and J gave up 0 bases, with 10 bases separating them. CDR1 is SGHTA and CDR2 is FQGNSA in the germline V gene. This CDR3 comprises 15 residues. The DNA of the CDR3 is TGTGCCAGCACCCTACAAGGCTCCTATAATTCACCCCTCCACTTT. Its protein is CASTLQGSYNSPLHF.

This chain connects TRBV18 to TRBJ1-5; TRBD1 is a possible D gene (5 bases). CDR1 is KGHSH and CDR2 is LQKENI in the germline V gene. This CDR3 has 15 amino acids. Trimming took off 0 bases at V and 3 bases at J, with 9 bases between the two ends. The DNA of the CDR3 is TGTGCCAGCTCACCACCAGGGACGGTCAATCAGCCCCAGCATTTT. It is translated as CASSPPGTVNQPQHF.

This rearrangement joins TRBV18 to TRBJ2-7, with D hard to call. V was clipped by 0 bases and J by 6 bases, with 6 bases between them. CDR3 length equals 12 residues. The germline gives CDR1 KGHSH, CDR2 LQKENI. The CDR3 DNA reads TGTGCCAGCTCACCACCGTTGGGCGAGCAGTACTTC. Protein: CASSPPLGEQYF.

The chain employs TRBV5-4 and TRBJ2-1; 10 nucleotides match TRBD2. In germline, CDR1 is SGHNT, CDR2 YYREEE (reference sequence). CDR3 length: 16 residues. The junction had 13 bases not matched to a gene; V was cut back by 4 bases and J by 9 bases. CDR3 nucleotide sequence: TGTGCCAGCAGCCCCGGCGGGCTAGCGGGAGAGGGTGAGCAGTTCTTC. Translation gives CASSPGGLAGEGEQFF.

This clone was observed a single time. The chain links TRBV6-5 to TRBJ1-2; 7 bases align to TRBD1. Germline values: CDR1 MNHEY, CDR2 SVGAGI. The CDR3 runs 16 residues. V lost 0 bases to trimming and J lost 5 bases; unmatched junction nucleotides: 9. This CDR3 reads CASSYSRPQGTYGYTF. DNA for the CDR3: TGTGCCAGCAGTTACTCTCGGCCACAGGGGACTTATGGCTACACCTTC.

CDR3 region: CASSSGGEETQYF. The CDR3 bases are TGTGCCAGCAGTTCCGGGGGCGAGGAGACCCAGTACTTC. The chain uses TRBV9 and TRBJ2-5, with D possibly called TRBD1 or TRBD2 (6 bases each). Germline V gives CDR1 SGDLS, CDR2 YYNGEE. V gave up 5 bases and J gave up 5 bases, with 13 bases separating them. This CDR3 comprises 13 residues.

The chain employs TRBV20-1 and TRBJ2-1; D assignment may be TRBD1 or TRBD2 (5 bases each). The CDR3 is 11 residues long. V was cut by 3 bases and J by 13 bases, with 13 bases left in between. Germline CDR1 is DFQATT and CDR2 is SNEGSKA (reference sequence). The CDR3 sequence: CSASPGASQFF. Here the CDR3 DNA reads TGCAGTGCTAGCCCTGGGGCTAGCCAGTTCTTC.

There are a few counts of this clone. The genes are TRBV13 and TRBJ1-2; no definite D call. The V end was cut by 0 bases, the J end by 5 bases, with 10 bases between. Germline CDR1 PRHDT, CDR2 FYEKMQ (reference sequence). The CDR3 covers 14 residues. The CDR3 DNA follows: TGTGCCAGCAGCTTAGGCCTGTCCGGGTATGGCTACACCTTC. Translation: CASSLGLSGYGYTF. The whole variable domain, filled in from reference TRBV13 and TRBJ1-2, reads AAGVIQSPRHLIKEKRETATLKCYPIPRHDTVYWYQQGPGQDPQFLISFYEKMQSDKGSIPDRFSAQQFSDYHSELNMSSLELGDSALYFCASSLGLSGYGYTFGSGTRLTVV.